This TCR beta chain was captured in a study of Graves' ophthalmopathy and Graves' hyperthyroidism. About the study: Prior to any treatment, peripheral blood was collected at the time of initial diagnosis. General observations from the study: Detected in blood as well were most expanded thyroid clonotypes with frequency above 0.001.

This clonotype was seen many times. Its antigen is currently unknown. The sequenced template was RNA, covering the TCR beta CDR3 region. HTBI-primed first-round RT-PCR preceded second-round multiplex PCR. MiXCR was run by TCRdb on the multiplex PCR reads, yielding one entry per CDR3 protein. Here the sample spans fewer than 650,000 distinct CDR3 sequences, approximately 21% being singletons. The CDR3 is 15 amino acids. V shed 6 bases and J shed 4 bases, with 16 bases lying between them. In germline, CDR1 is MNHNS, CDR2 SASEGT. Sequenced material: peripheral blood. The receptor was isolated from a woman aged 18-35 years with stable Graves' hyperthyroidism. Some clones in this sample may be carry-over from other donors' samples. V gene TRBV6-1 combines with J gene TRBJ1-3; D might be TRBD1 (6 bases). DNA for the CDR3: TGTGCCAGCAGACGAACAGGGCTCGGCGGAAACACCATATATTTT. Protein product: CASRRTGLGGNTIYF.